The 17 T cell receptor beta chains given below trace back to one sample, sequenced in a study of T cells after posttransplantation cyclophosphamide. Measured with immunoSEQ multiplex PCR; TCRdb has only the in-frame clones, and not every one. In the table there are 51,000 or so clones, around 94% of which are singletons. Sample: PBMCs. These receptors were obtained from a woman between 25 and 40 years old in good health and a related stem cell transplant donor.

This chain links TRBV2 with TRBJ1-1; 8 bases are a match to TRBD1. The V and J ends lost 4 bases and 7 bases, in that order; junction bases with no gene match: 8. CDR1 SNHLY and CDR2 FYNNEI come from the germline V gene. This CDR3 has 14 residues. CDR3 bases: TGTGCCAGCAGTGGCCGCAGGGGGCGAGGTGAAGCTTTCTTT. As protein: CASSGRRGRGEAFF.

The CDR3 nucleotides read TGTGCCAGCAGTGAGATCGAGGGAAATGAGCAGTTCTTC. This sequence encodes CASSEIEGNEQFF. The V call is TRBV25-1, the J call TRBJ2-1; D may be TRBD2 (5 bases). Trimming took off 3 bases at V and 7 bases at J, with 10 bases between the two ends. This CDR3 spans 13 amino acids. Germline CDR1 MGHDK, CDR2 SYGVNS.

This clone was seen once. The V and J genes are TRBV18 and TRBJ1-1; 9 bases align to TRBD1. The CDR3 runs to 14 residues. The junction had 7 bases not matched to a gene; V was cut back by 8 bases and J by 3 bases. CDR1 KGHSH and CDR2 LQKENI come from the germline V gene. The CDR3 spells CASTPTGGDTEAFF. The CDR3 DNA follows: TGTGCCAGCACGCCGACAGGGGGGGACACTGAAGCTTTCTTT.

The V and J genes are TRBV25-1 and TRBJ2-5; 10 bases are shared with TRBD2. V shed 2 bases, J shed 6 bases, and the junction held 9 bases outside the gene matches. CDR1 and CDR2 from the germline V gene are MGHDK and SYGVNS. CDR3 length: 16 amino acids. The CDR3: CASSEGKRGGHQTQYF. The CDR3 nucleotides read TGTGCCAGCAGTGAAGGAAAGCGGGGGGGCCACCAGACCCAGTACTTC. Supplemented by reference TRBV25-1 and TRBJ2-5, the full variable domain reads EADIYQTPRYLVIGTGKKITLECSQTMGHDKMYWYQQDPGMELHLIHYSYGVNSTEKGDLSSESTVSRIRTEHFPLTLESARPSHTSQYLCASSEGKRGGHQTQYFGPGTRLLVL.

This chain joins TRBV30 and TRBJ1-4, with 7 bases lining up with TRBD1. This CDR3 has 19 amino acids. The V and J ends lost 3 bases and 8 bases, in that order; junction bases with no gene match: 24. Germline CDR1 GTSNPN, CDR2 SVGIG (reference sequence). The CDR3 loop reads CAWRDRPIKYGGFGEKLFF. The CDR3 bases are TGTGCCTGGAGGGACAGGCCAATAAAATACGGGGGATTTGGGGAAAAACTGTTTTTT.

The chain is built from TRBV27 and TRBJ2-1; perhaps TRBD1 as D (6 bases). The CDR3 runs to 14 residues. V was shortened by 1 base and J by 6 bases, with 10 bases between the two germline ends. Per germline, CDR1 MNHEY and CDR2 SMNVEV (reference sequence). CDR3 protein: CASSLYSGANEQFF. In nucleotides, the CDR3 is TGTGCCAGCAGTTTATATTCAGGGGCCAATGAGCAGTTCTTC.

This chain links TRBV29-1 with TRBJ1-1; TRBD1 might be the D (5 bases). This CDR3 is built from 12 residues. Germline CDR1 is SQVTM and CDR2 is ANQGSEA. The V gene lost 3 bases and the J gene lost 5 bases, with 10 bases spanning the gap. DNA for the CDR3: TGCAGCGTTGAGCCAGGGTGGACTGAAGCTTTCTTT. The encoded protein is CSVEPGWTEAFF.

This sequence joins TRBV4-1 and TRBJ2-7, with D unresolved. The CDR3 spans 13 residues. Trimming pared 0 bases from V and 1 base from J, leaving 4 bases between. Germline V gene lookup returns CDR1 MGHRA and CDR2 YSYEKL. The chain's CDR3 is CASSQDRSYEQYF. For the CDR3, the DNA is TGCGCCAGCAGCCAAGACCGTTCCTACGAGCAGTACTTC.

V usage is TRBV2 and J usage is TRBJ2-5; D might be TRBD2 (7 bases). This CDR3 comprises 13 residues. V gave up 3 bases and J gave up 4 bases, with 9 bases separating them. CDR1 SNHLY and CDR2 FYNNEI come from the germline V gene. The CDR3 protein is CASSDGGAETQYF. CDR3 DNA: TGTGCCAGCAGTGATGGGGGGGCAGAGACCCAGTACTTC.

The chain employs TRBV5-1 and TRBJ2-2; unclear D gene. There are 15 residues in the CDR3. V was trimmed by 4 bases and J by 5 bases, leaving 15 bases between them. Germline CDR1 reads SGHRS; CDR2 reads YFSETQ. CDR3 coding DNA: TGCGCCAGCAGCGTCGTGTTGGCAATAACCGGGGAGCTGTTTTTT. Encoded protein: CASSVVLAITGELFF.

This clone was found a few times. The chain couples TRBV7-9 to TRBJ1-1; D might be TRBD1 (6 bases). V was pared by 8 bases and J by 5 bases, with 12 bases between. Looked up from germline, CDR1 is SEHNR and CDR2 is FQNEAQ (reference sequence). The CDR3 runs 12 residues. The CDR3 bases are TGTGCCAGCTTACAGGGTGGGACTGAAGCTTTCTTT. Amino acids: CASLQGGTEAFF. Full variable domain (missing parts from reference TRBV7-9 and TRBJ1-1): DTGVSQNPRHKITKRGQNVTFRCDPISEHNRLYWYRQTLGQGPEFLTYFQNEAQLEKSRLLSDRFSAERPKGSFSTLEIQRTEQGDSAMYLCASLQGGTEAFFGQGTRLTVV.

The gene calls are TRBV5-5 and TRBJ1-5; D remains unclear. Trimming removed 5 bases from V and 6 bases from J, with 18 bases in between. The CDR3 is 15 residues long. Germline CDR1 SGHKS, CDR2 YYEKEE (reference sequence). Here the CDR3 DNA reads TGTGCCAGCAGGAGAGGGTGGGAAACAGTTCAGCCCCAGCATTTT. Its protein product is CASRRGWETVQPQHF.

This sequence joins TRBV5-5 and TRBJ1-1; D uncertain. The CDR3 totals 13 residues. Deletions cut 2 bases from V and 2 bases from J, with 7 bases between. Germline CDR1 is SGHKS and CDR2 is YYEKEE (reference sequence). The CDR3 spells CASSFRTNTEAFF. CDR3 in DNA: TGTGCCAGCAGCTTCAGGACTAACACTGAAGCTTTCTTT. Using reference TRBV5-5 and TRBJ1-1 for the parts outside the CDR3, the full variable domain is DAGVTQSPTHLIKTRGQQVTLRCSPISGHKSVSWYQQVLGQGPQFIFQYYEKEERGRGNFPDRFSARQFPNYSSELNVNALLLGDSALYLCASSFRTNTEAFFGQGTRLTVV.

The V and J genes are TRBV4-3 and TRBJ1-2, with TRBD1 as a possible D gene (6 bases). The length of the CDR3 is 15 residues. V lost 3 bases and J 4 bases, leaving 15 bases between the germline ends. Germline V CDR1 and CDR2: LGHNA, YSLEER. CDR3 residues: CASSQGHTLGYGYTF. The CDR3 DNA sequence: TGCGCCAGCAGCCAGGGACATACGTTGGGCTATGGCTACACCTTC.

V is TRBV5-4 and J is TRBJ2-2; 8 bases line up with TRBD1. J gave up 5 bases and V 3 bases, and 9 bases lay outside the gene matches. This CDR3 contains 16 residues. Looked up from germline, CDR1 is SGHNT and CDR2 is YYREEE (reference sequence). As DNA, the CDR3 is TGTGCCAGCAGCTCACCCACAGGGGGGAGGACCGGGGAGCTGTTTTTT. It translates to CASSSPTGGRTGELFF.

The V call is TRBV9, the J call TRBJ2-3; TRBD2 aligns across 7 bases. V shed 0 bases and J 2 bases; nucleotides not matched to a gene: 3. Germline CDR1 SGDLS, CDR2 YYNGEE. The CDR3 contains 15 residues. The CDR3 reads CASSVERGYTDTQYF. DNA for the CDR3: TGTGCCAGCAGCGTAGAGCGGGGCTACACAGATACGCAGTATTTT.

V is TRBV5-1 and J is TRBJ2-1; 10 nucleotides line up with TRBD2. Trimming took 2 bases from V and 4 from J; bases not matched to a gene: 3. Looked up from germline, CDR1 is SGHRS and CDR2 is YFSETQ. This CDR3 spans 15 amino acids. CDR3: CASSLAGGRYNEQFF. CDR3 in DNA: TGCGCCAGCAGCTTAGCGGGGGGGAGGTACAATGAGCAGTTCTTC.